This T cell receptor beta chain was retrieved from a study of graft-versus-host responses after intestinal transplantation. Sequencing used immunoSEQ multiplex PCR; TCRdb keeps in-frame clones, though not all of them. The top ten clones hold over 0.15% of a sample with approximately 130,000 clones, around 94% of them seen once. This CDR3 contains 11 residues. The V and J ends lost 5 bases and 8 bases respectively, with 9 bases between them. Germline lookup yields CDR1 MNHNS and CDR2 SASEGT. Worth noting for this clone: Its antigen is not known.

The rearrangement links TRBV6-1 to TRBJ1-2; D is unclear. This TCR came from a human donor who received an intestinal transplant. Sequenced material: unstimulated CD4+ T cells sorted from spleen or lymph node cells, taken before intestinal transplant. The CDR3 DNA sequence: TGTGCCAGCAGTCTAAGTAGCGGCTACACCTTC. This codes for CASSLSSGYTF.